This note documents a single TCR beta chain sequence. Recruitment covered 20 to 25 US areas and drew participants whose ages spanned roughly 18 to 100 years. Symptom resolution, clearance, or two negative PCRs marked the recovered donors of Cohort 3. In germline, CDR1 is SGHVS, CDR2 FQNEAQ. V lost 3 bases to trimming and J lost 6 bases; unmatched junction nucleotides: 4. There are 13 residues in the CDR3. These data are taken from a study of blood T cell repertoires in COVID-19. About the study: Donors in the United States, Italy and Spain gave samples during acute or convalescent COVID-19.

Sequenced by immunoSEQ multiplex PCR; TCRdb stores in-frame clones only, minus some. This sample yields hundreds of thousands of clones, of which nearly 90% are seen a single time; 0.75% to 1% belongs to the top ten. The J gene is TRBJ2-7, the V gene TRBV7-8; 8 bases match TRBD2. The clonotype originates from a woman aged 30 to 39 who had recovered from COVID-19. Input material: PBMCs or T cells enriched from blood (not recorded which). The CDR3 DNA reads TGTGCCAGCAGCTTCAACCGGGAGGGCGAGCAGTACTTC. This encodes CASSFNREGEQYF.